This T cell receptor (beta chain) was sequenced during a study of graft-versus-host responses after intestinal transplantation (dated by TCRdb to the early 2020s). For the wider study: Multivisceral, liver-intestinal, or isolated intestinal transplants were received by the recipients. Anti-thymocyte globulin induction was given to all recipients, followed by maintenance tacrolimus and steroids for two to four years. After intestinal transplantation, graft-versus-host and host-versus-graft alloreactive T cell clones were followed in the graft, circulation and bone marrow using bulk TCR-beta CDR3 sequencing. Alloreactive clones were identified by sequencing pre-transplant mixed lymphocyte reaction products and comparing these products with unstimulated pre-transplant donor and recipient T cells. Of the 20 to 25 intestinal transplant recipients enrolled in the cohort, one of whom was a retransplant, 3 patients without pretransplant specimens were excluded. Donor T cell macrochimerism was defined as a peak of at least 4% donor T cells among recipient peripheral blood mononuclear cells. Instead of going to the commercial service, samples from a few later patients were sequenced in-house on an Illumina MiSeq and processed with MiXCR.

In the germline V gene (reference sequence), CDR1 corresponds to SEHNR and CDR2 to FQNEAQ. V was cut back by 5 bases and J by 6 bases, leaving a gap of 10 bases between them. Reading from cysteine to phenylalanine, the CDR3 counts 12 amino acids. Kept here is only the CDR3 DNA, which spans 36 bases and is read in frame from base 1. Libraries came from the immunoSEQ multiplex PCR assay. In most patients, genomic DNA was isolated using the Qiagen DNeasy Blood and Tissue Kit and sent frozen to Adaptive Biotechnologies for TCR sequencing. For most patients, genomic DNA was subjected to high-throughput TCR-beta CDR3 sequencing by Adaptive Biotechnologies. The study's own analysis went as follows. TCR sequencing data were retrieved from Adaptive's ImmunoSEQ software for roughly 20 patients, whereas a few other patients were processed with MiXCR and VDJtools. CD4 versus CD8 sorting errors were corrected by removing sequences found in both subsets at a frequency ratio below 5:1. Because the origin of CDR3 nucleotide sequences shared between donor and recipient could not be assigned, those sequences were removed. To count as alloreactive, a clone needed at least 2-fold expansion over unstimulated cells and a minimum CFSE-low frequency of 0.002% (template counts) or 0.001% (read counts). Clones detected in sequenced pre-transplant spleen, lymph node, or MLR CFSE-low populations of the donor or recipient were defined as mappable. The cumulative frequency of alloreactive clones was calculated as a percentage of all sequences, weighted by copy number. As stored in TCRdb, this immuneACCESS dataset retains in-frame rearrangements with V and J assigned. A fraction of the clones does not appear; measured against another copy, unresolved V genes explain less than half of the discrepancy, and the remainder lacks a known reason. That table gives V, J and clone size, and the DNA gave D and trimming. Counted in this sample were about 71,000 clones; 90% of them appeared once. The ten largest clones take up about 1.3% of the sample.

The time point label of this sample denotes: cells obtained before transplantation from donor or recipient. CD3+CD4+ and CD3+CD8+ populations were FACS-sorted from unstimulated pre-transplant donor and recipient cells taken from spleen or lymph nodes. Here is what the overall study found, with its caveats: The relatively low number and heterogeneity of intestinal transplant patients limited the conclusions. Peak levels of circulating GvH clones were associated with declines in HvG clones early after transplant. GvH clones were found in recipient bone marrow, and some of the GvH clones appeared earlier in ileal mucosa or blood, which is consistent with an intestinal mucosal origin. Patients with donor T cell macrochimerism had high GvH to HvG T cell clonal ratios in their allografts.

On this clone: Its specific antigen is unknown. No quality values exist for individual bases; no much larger clone is one base distant.

The TCR comes from a human donor who received an intestinal transplant. The sequences come from unstimulated CD8+ T cells sorted from spleen or lymph node cells, collected before intestinal transplant. The rearrangement combines TRBV7-9 with TRBJ1-1, with TRBD1 tentatively as D gene (6 bases match). The nucleotide sequence is TGTGCCAGCAGCCAAGGACAGCCTGAAGCTTTCTTT. Its translation is CASSQGQPEAFF.